This T cell receptor beta chain was documented in a study of tumor-infiltrating lymphocytes in primary liver carcinoma. Study-level information: Samples yielded about 3.5 to 8 million productive TCRbeta reads, similar across tissue types.

Study results and limitations: Tumor-adjacent and tumor-blood pairs displayed less overlap than did pairs of tumor regions.

The study extracted blood RNA from unsorted whole blood and also extracted germline DNA. Constant-region priming of around 490 ng total RNA yielded TCR beta cDNA. Employing slightly modified ARM-PCR, three nested multiplex PCR rounds were run, and these gave rise to the TCR beta libraries. Researchers ran the first two PCR rounds for 9 to 10 cycles each with TRBV1-TRBV30 forward primers and a C-beta reverse primer. TCRdb called the multiplex PCR reads again in MiXCR, with one record for every CDR3 protein. The table has 310,000 or so distinct CDR3 sequences, 50% to 75% seen once. This clonotype was seen more than once but under ten times. As yet, its antigen is unknown. This may stem from a read error, because a much larger clone lies one nucleotide away. The V gene's germline CDR1 is MNHEY and CDR2 SVGEGT. The CDR3 is 16 residues long.

This receptor was taken from a woman under 40 with primary liver carcinoma and hepatitis B virus infection. The V call is TRBV6-2 or TRBV6-3, the J call TRBJ1-3; no clear D gene. Sequenced material: peripheral blood. The CDR3 here is CASSSRREGRGNAIYF. In nucleotides, the CDR3 is TGTGCCAGCAGTTCACGCCGGGAAGGTCGAGGAAACGCCATATATTTT.